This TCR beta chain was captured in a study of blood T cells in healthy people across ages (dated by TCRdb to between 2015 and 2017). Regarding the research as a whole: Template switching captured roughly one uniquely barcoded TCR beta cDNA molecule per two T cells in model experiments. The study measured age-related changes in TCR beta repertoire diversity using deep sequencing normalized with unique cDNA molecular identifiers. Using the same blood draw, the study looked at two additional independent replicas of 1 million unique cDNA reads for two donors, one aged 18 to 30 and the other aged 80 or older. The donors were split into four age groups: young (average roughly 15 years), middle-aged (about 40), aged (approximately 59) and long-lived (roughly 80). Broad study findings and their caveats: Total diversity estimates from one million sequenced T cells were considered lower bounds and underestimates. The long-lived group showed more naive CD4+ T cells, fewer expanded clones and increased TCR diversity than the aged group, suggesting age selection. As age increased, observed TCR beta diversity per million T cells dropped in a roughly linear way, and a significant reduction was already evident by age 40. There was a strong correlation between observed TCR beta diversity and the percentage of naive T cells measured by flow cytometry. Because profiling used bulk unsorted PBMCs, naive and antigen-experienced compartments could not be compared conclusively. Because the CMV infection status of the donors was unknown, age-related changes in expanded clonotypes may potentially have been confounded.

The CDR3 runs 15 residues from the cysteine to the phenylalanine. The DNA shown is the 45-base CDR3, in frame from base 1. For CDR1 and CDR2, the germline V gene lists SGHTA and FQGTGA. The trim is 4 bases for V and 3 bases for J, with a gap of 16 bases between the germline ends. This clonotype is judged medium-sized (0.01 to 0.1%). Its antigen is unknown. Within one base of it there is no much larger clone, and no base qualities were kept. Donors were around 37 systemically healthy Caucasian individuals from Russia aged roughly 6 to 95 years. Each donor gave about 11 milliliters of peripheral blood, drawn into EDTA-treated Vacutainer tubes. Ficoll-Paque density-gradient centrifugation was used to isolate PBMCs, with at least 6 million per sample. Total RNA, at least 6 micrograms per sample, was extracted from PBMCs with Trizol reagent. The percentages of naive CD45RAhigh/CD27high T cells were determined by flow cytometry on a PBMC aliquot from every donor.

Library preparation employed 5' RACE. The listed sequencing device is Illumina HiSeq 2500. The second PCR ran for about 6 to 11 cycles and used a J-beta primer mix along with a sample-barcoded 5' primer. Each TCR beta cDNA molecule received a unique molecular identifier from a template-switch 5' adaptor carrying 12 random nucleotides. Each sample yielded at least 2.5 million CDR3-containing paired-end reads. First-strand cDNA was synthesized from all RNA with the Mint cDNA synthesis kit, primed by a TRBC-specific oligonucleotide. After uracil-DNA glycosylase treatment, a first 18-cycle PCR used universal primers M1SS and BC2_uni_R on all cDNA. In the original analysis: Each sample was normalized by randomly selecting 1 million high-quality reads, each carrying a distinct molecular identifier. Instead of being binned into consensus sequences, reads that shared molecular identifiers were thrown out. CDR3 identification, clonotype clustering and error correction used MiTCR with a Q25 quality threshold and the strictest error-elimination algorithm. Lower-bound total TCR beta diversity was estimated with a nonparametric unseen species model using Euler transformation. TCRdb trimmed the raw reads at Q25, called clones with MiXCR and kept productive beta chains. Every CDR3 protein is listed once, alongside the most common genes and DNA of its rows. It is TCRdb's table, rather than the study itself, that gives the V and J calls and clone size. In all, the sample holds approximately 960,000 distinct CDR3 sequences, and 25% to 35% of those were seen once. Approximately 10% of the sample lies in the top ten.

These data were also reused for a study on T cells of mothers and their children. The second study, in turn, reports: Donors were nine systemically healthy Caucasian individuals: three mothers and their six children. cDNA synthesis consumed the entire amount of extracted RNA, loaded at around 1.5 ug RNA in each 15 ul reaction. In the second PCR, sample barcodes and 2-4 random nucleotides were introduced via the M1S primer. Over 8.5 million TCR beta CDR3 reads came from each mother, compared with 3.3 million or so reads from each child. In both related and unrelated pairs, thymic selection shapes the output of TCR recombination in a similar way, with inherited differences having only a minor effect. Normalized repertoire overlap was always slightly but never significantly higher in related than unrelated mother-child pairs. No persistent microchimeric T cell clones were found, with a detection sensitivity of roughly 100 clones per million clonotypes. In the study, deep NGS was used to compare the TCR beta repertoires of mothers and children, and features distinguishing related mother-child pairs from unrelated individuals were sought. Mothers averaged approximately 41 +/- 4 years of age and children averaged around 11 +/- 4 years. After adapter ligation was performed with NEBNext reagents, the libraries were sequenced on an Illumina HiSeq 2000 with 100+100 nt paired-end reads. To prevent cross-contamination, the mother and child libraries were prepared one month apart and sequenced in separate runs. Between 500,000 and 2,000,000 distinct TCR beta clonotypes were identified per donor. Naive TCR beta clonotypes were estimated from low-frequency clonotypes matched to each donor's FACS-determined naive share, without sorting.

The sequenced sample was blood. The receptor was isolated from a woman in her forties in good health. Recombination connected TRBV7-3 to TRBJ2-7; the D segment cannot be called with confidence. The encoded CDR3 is CASSSQKGPDYEQYF. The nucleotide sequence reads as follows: TGTGCCAGCAGCTCTCAAAAGGGCCCCGACTACGAGCAGTACTTC.